This T cell receptor (beta chain) was sequenced for a study of molecular identifiers for immune sequencing clone quantification. Findings and limits, study-wide: Clones carrying above 20 RNA copies accounted for over 97% of effector molecules, under 1% in naive cells.

Turning to this clonotype: Its specificity is unknown. The junction and the germline gene differ at one end; a read error may be behind it.

It was with previously described methods and listed TCR primers that bulk TCR libraries were made. TCRdb passed the PCR reads through MiXCR, listing each CDR3 protein once. The table has about 510,000 distinct CDR3 sequences, roughly a fifth seen once. With 10%, 30% or 50% of RNA, about 19,000 to 1,000,000 naive CD8 T cells were sequenced. Naive CD8 T cells underwent sorting with the CD8+CD4-CCR7+CD45RA+ definition. Material for sequencing was naive CD8+ T cells from blood, with Jurkat cell RNA spiked in. Specified subset: FACS-sorted CD8+CD4-CCR7+CD45RA+ naive T cells. The TCR sequence derives from a human donor in good health. Some libraries in this study had Jurkat cell RNA spiked in.

This chain's CDR3 is CSAKTGGSYEQCF. Here the CDR3 DNA reads TGCAGTGCTAAAACAGGGGGCTCCTACGAGCAGTGCTTC. The rearrangement joins TRBV20-1 to TRBJ2-7; 9 bases fit TRBD1. The germline V gene encodes CDR1 DFQATT and CDR2 SNEGSKA (reference sequence). The CDR3 spans 13 residues.